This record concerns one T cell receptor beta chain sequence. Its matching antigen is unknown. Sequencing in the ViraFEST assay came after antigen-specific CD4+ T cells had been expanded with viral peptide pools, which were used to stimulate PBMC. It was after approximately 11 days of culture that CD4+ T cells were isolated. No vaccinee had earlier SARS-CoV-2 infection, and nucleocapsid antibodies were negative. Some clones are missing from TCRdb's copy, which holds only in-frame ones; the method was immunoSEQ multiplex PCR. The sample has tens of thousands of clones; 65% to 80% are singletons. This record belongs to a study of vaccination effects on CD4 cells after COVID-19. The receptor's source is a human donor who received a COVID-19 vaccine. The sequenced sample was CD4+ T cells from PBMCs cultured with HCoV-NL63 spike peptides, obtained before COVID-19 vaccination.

The CDR3 is CASSLAGTSGSETQYF. In DNA, the CDR3 is TGCGCCAGCAGCTTGGCTGGGACTAGCGGGTCCGAGACCCAGTACTTC. The chain combines TRBV5-1 with TRBJ2-5; 12 bases fit TRBD2. Per the germline V gene, CDR1 is SGHRS and CDR2 is YFSETQ. The CDR3 runs to 16 residues. V dropped 0 bases and J dropped 5; count of bases not matched to a gene: 5.